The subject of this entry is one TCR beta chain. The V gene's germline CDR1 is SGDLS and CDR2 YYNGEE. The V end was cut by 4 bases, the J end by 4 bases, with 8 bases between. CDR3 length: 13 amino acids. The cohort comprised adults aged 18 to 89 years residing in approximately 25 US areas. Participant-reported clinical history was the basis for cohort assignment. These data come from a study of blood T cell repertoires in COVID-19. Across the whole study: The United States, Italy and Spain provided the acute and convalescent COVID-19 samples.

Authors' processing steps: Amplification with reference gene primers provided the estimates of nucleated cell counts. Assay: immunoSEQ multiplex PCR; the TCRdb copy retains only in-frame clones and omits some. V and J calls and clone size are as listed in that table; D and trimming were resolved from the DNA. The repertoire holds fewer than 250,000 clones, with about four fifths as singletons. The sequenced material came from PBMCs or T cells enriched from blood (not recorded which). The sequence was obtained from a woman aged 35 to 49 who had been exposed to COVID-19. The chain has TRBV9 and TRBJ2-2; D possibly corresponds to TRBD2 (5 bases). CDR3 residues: CASSLGSTGELFF. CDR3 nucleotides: TGTGCCAGCAGCCTGGGGAGCACCGGGGAGCTGTTTTTT.